These 24 T cell receptor beta chains originate from one sample sequenced in a study of identical twins. One entry per CDR3 protein, called by TCRdb with MiXCR from the 5' RACE reads. The data contain 450,000 or so distinct CDR3 sequences, roughly 26% of them singletons. These same records also appear under a second study, on T cells expressing NK-cell markers.

The sequencing sample was made of CD4+ T cells sorted from blood. These receptors were collected from a woman in her late teens or twenties in good health.

A word on this clonotype: The junction departs from germline at one end; a sequencing error may be responsible. The genes are TRBV6-1 and TRBJ2-2; TRBD1 or TRBD2 may be the D gene (6 bases each). The germline V gene has CDR1 MNHNS and CDR2 SASEGT. This CDR3 comprises 14 residues. CDR3 bases: TGTGCCAGCAGTACCCAGGGGTCCCGCGGGGAGCAGTTTTTT. Translation: CASSTQGSRGEQFF.

The J gene is TRBJ1-6, the V gene TRBV6-5; D is uncertain. Trimming removed 5 bases at V and 11 bases at J, with 10 bases between. Germline CDR1 reads MNHEY; CDR2 reads SVGAGI. The CDR3 contains 12 residues. The CDR3 protein is CASSRQGTPLHF. The CDR3 DNA reads TGTGCCAGCAGTCGACAAGGAACACCCCTCCACTTT.

This clonotype was picked up a small number of times. V is TRBV12-3 or TRBV12-4 and J is TRBJ2-1, with 9 bases lining up with TRBD1. With V trimmed by 6 bases and J by 8 bases, 8 bases remained unmatched. This CDR3 has 14 amino acids. CDR3 protein: CASRPGQGADEQFF. CDR3 DNA sequence: TGTGCCAGCAGGCCGGGACAGGGAGCCGATGAGCAGTTCTTC.

CDR3 loop: CASSPLRDWHNEQFF. CDR3 coding DNA: TGTGCCAGCAGCCCCCTCCGGGACTGGCACAATGAGCAGTTCTTC. The chain joins TRBV3-1 to TRBJ2-1; a weak D match, TRBD2 (6 bases). V lost 4 bases and J lost 5, with 15 bases in between. CDR1 LGHDT and CDR2 YNNKEL come from the germline V gene (reference sequence). The CDR3 totals 15 residues.

This clonotype was seen a single time. V and J are TRBV18 and TRBJ2-5; D call uncertain. The CDR3 is made up of 15 amino acids. Trimming took 0 bases from V and 5 from J, leaving 13 bases between them. Per the germline V gene, CDR1 is KGHSH and CDR2 is LQKENI. The CDR3 protein is CASSPPAPNRETQYF. The DNA of the CDR3 is TGTGCCAGCTCACCACCGGCCCCGAACCGGGAGACCCAGTACTTC.

This rearrangement joins TRBV15 to TRBJ2-7; TRBD1 matches 8 bases. The germline V gene has CDR1 LNHNV and CDR2 YYDKDF (reference sequence). The CDR3 is 14 residues long. The V gene end was trimmed by 5 bases and the J gene end by 3 bases; junction bases not matched to a gene: 6. The CDR3 DNA is TGTGCCACCAGCGACCGGGACAGGTTCTACGAGCAGTACTTC. It codes for CATSDRDRFYEQYF.

There are a few counts of this clonotype. The chain employs TRBV10-3 and TRBJ1-2; no definite D call. Germline V gives CDR1 ENHRY, CDR2 SYGVKD. Trimming took 0 bases from V and 4 from J, leaving 9 bases between them. The CDR3 contains 14 residues. CDR3 residues: CAISESGRSYGYTF. The CDR3 bases are TGTGCCATCAGTGAGTCCGGCAGATCCTATGGCTACACCTTC.

The chain uses TRBV20-1 and TRBJ2-1, with D possibly matching TRBD1 (6 bases). The CDR3 length is 15 residues. The V end lost 5 bases, the J end lost 0 bases, and 14 bases lay between the germline ends. The V gene's germline CDR1 is DFQATT and CDR2 SNEGSKA (reference sequence). The CDR3, as DNA: TGCAGTGCTCCCGGACAGTGGAGCTCCTACAATGAGCAGTTCTTC. Protein: CSAPGQWSSYNEQFF.

This clonotype came up once. The CDR3 sequence: CASSSNPRRAYNEQFF. The CDR3 DNA follows: TGCGCCAGCAGCTCCAATCCGCGTCGCGCCTACAATGAGCAGTTCTTC. This rearrangement joins TRBV5-1 to TRBJ2-1; D gene unclear. Germline-derived CDR1 and CDR2 are SGHRS and YFSETQ. CDR3 length equals 16 residues. Trimming pared 3 bases from V and 2 bases from J, leaving 15 bases between.

Of note for this clonotype: At one end the junction does not follow the germline gene, possibly because of a read error. This chain joins TRBV7-7 and TRBJ2-7; D is possibly TRBD1 or TRBD2 (5 bases each). Germline CDR1 SSHAT, CDR2 FNYEAQ (reference sequence). CDR3 length: 16 residues. CDR3 DNA sequence: TGTGCTAGCAGCTTAGGGGCTCCGGGGCTCGCCTACGAGCAGTACTTC. Its translation: CASSLGAPGLAYEQYF.

This chain links TRBV4-2 with TRBJ2-7; the match to TRBD2 covers 9 bases. Germline V gives CDR1 LGHNA, CDR2 YNFKEQ. V lost 0 bases to trimming and J lost 6 bases; unmatched junction nucleotides: 6. This CDR3 has 15 residues. The CDR3 sequence: CASSQDAGGIGEQYF. In DNA, the CDR3 is TGTGCCAGCAGCCAAGATGCGGGGGGGATCGGCGAGCAGTACTTC.

The chain combines TRBV11-2 with TRBJ2-1; TRBD2 matches at 11 bases. Germline V lookup: CDR1 SGHAT, CDR2 FQNNGV. V was pared by 5 bases and J by 5 bases, with 5 bases of the junction left unmatched. CDR3 length: 15 residues. Written as DNA, the CDR3 is TGTGCCAGCAGCCGCGTAGCGGGAGGGGACAATGAGCAGTTCTTC. This gives the protein CASSRVAGGDNEQFF.

As regards this clonotype: Since the CDR3 does not end with the conserved phenylalanine or tryptophan, this likely comes from a read error. It is unclear where the CDR3 begins or ends on the DNA, so no DNA is shown, and the CDR3 is as TCRdb lists it. The V gene is TRBV7-6, the J gene TRBJ2-7; the table gives TRBD1 as D, unverified against the DNA. The CDR3 is 10 amino acids in total, end residues counted. The germline CDR1 and CDR2 sequences are SGHVS and FNYEAQ. The CDR3 loop is CASSLGTGVL.

This chain connects TRBV20-1 to TRBJ2-7, with 8 bases aligning to TRBD2. This CDR3 spans 11 amino acids. The J segment lost 11 bases and the V segment lost 7 bases, leaving 10 bases of the junction unmatched. In germline, CDR1 is DFQATT, CDR2 SNEGSKA (reference sequence). CDR3 sequence reads: CSVPLAEREYF. As DNA, the CDR3 is TGCAGTGTCCCACTAGCGGAGAGGGAGTACTTC.

This clonotype was observed a handful of times. The chain joins TRBV6-2 or TRBV6-3 to TRBJ2-1; D is ambiguous. The CDR3 spans 12 residues. V was cut by 3 bases and J by 14 bases, with 14 bases left in between. Germline V CDR1 and CDR2: MNHEY, SVGEGT. For the CDR3, the DNA is TGTGCCAGCAGTTATTTCGCAGGCGGCGAGTTCTTC. Its protein product is CASSYFAGGEFF.

This clonotype was picked up many times. The chain combines TRBV20-1 with TRBJ1-1, with unresolved D. The germline V gene encodes CDR1 DFQATT and CDR2 SNEGSKA (reference sequence). The V end was cut by 7 bases, the J end by 2 bases, with 14 bases between. The CDR3 sequence is 13 residues long. The CDR3 loop reads CSVVREGNTEAFF. The CDR3 DNA reads TGCAGTGTGGTGAGGGAGGGAAACACTGAAGCTTTCTTT.

The rearrangement uses TRBV12-3 or TRBV12-4 and TRBJ1-2; no clear D. V was cut by 4 bases and J by 0 bases, with 9 bases left in between. There are 14 residues in the CDR3. The CDR3 nucleotides read TGTGCCAGCAGTTCGTATGCGTCTAACTATGGCTACACCTTC. This gives the protein CASSSYASNYGYTF.

This clonotype appeared many times. J is TRBJ1-4 and V is TRBV3-1; D uncertain. CDR3 length: 13 residues. Germline CDR1 is LGHDT and CDR2 is YNNKEL (reference sequence). V lost 1 base, J lost 10 bases, and 10 bases lay in between. The CDR3 DNA follows: TGTGCCAGCAGCCAAGGCACCCCGGGAAAACTGTTTTTT. This codes for CASSQGTPGKLFF.

The genes are TRBV3-1 and TRBJ2-6, with 10 bases identical to TRBD1. The V gene end was trimmed by 6 bases and the J gene end by 4 bases; junction bases not matched to a gene: 6. The CDR3 extends over 16 amino acids. Germline V lookup: CDR1 LGHDT, CDR2 YNNKEL (reference sequence). CDR3 nucleotide sequence: TGTGCCAGCAGTCGACAGGGGGCGAGGGGGGCCAACGTCCTGACTTTC. Its protein product is CASSRQGARGANVLTF.

In this sample, this clonotype turned up a few times. CDR3 sequence (DNA): TGCGCCAGCAGCCGGGACTCTAGCTCTGGGGCCAACGTCCTGACTTTC. It translates to CASSRDSSSGANVLTF. The gene calls are TRBV5-1 and TRBJ2-6; weak D call: TRBD2 (6 bases). The CDR3 length is 16 residues. Germline V lookup: CDR1 SGHRS, CDR2 YFSETQ. The V end lost 4 bases, the J end lost 0 bases, and 11 bases lay between the germline ends.

The rearrangement links TRBV29-1 to TRBJ1-2; 7 nucleotides line up with TRBD1. V lost 7 bases and J lost 3; bases outside the gene matches: 14. Germline-derived CDR1 and CDR2 are SQVTM and ANQGSEA. The CDR3 loop spans 15 amino acids. Here the CDR3 DNA reads TGCAGCGCCCTGCACAGGGGCTCTGGGGACTATGGCTACACCTTC. Amino acid sequence: CSALHRGSGDYGYTF.

V gene TRBV10-1 combines with J gene TRBJ2-3; D may match TRBD1 or TRBD2 (5 bases each). V shed 0 bases and J shed 6 bases, with 10 bases lying between them. This CDR3 has 14 amino acids. The germline CDR1 and CDR2 sequences are WNHNN and SYGVQD (reference sequence). CDR3 DNA sequence: TGCGCCAGCAGTGAGTCGGGGACCGGGGATACGCAGTATTTT. Translated, it gives CASSESGTGDTQYF.

This rearrangement joins TRBV18 to TRBJ2-1; no definite D call. Trimming shortened V by 6 bases and J by 4 bases, and 13 bases separated the two germline ends. CDR1 and CDR2 from the germline V gene are KGHSH and LQKENI. The CDR3 covers 14 residues. CDR3 DNA sequence: TGTGCCAGCTCCCCTCCGATGAGGTACAATGAGCAGTTCTTC. It codes for CASSPPMRYNEQFF.

This clonotype appeared a few times. The chain links TRBV20-1 to TRBJ1-1; no definite D call. This CDR3 contains 14 residues. CDR1 is DFQATT, CDR2 SNEGSKA, per germline (reference sequence). Trimming shortened V by 6 bases and J by 1 base, and 15 bases separated the two germline ends. The CDR3 nucleotides are TGCAGTGCCCCGGAGGCGGGCAGGAACACTGAAGCTTTCTTT. Residues: CSAPEAGRNTEAFF.